The subject of this entry is one T cell receptor beta chain. As processed by the authors: Estimates of nucleated cell counts were drawn from the amplification of reference gene primers. Some clones are missing from TCRdb's copy, which holds only in-frame ones; the method was immunoSEQ multiplex PCR. V and J calls and clone size are as listed in that table; D and trimming were resolved from the DNA. The sample lists some 99,000 clones, roughly 82% seen once, with approximately 7.9% in the top ten. This sample was included in a study of blood T cell repertoires in COVID-19. On the study more broadly: COVID-19 samples, acute and convalescent, were from the United States, Italy and Spain. In each case, the material was cDNA or gDNA derived from T cells, B-cell-depleted T cells, or PBMCs.

Germline-derived CDR1 and CDR2 are LGHDT and YNNKEL (reference sequence). CDR3 length: 14 residues. With 1 base removed from V and 8 bases from J, the gap between germline ends came to 14 bases. This chain joins TRBV3-1 (or the pseudogene TRBV3-2) and TRBJ1-1; tentatively, D is TRBD1 (6 bases). Sequenced material: peripheral blood. The TCR comes from a woman older than 75 with active or convalescent COVID-19. For the CDR3, the DNA is TGTGCCAGCAGCCAAGTTTACGGACAGTCGGAAGCTTTCTTT. Protein sequence: CASSQVYGQSEAFF.